This section outlines one T cell receptor (beta chain) sequence together with its context. The antigen remains unidentified. This entry is derived from a study of OX40 agonist ivuxolimab in advanced cancers. Study-wide context: Every 2 weeks, ivuxolimab was infused into the patients intravenously at between 0.01 and 10 mg/kg. A history of anti-PD-1, anti-PD-L1 or anti-CTLA-4 therapy was acceptable, and 40% had some. General study findings and limits: The authors also found low normalized T-cell clonal expansion in some nonresponders.

The length of the CDR3 is 16 residues. Germline lookup yields CDR1 SGHVS and CDR2 FQNEAQ. V lost 11 bases to trimming and J lost 1 base, with 22 bases between them. The table came from immunoSEQ multiplex PCR; TCRdb's copy has only in-frame clones and leaves some out. The sample lists tens of thousands of clones; 70% to 90% were seen once. The chain employs TRBV7-8 and TRBJ2-3; either TRBD1 or TRBD2 may fit D (5 bases each). The specimen comprised CD4+ or CD8+ T cells sorted from blood, sampled in a trial of the OX40 agonist ivuxolimab. This TCR was recovered from an adult with an advanced solid tumor such as melanoma, head and neck, liver or kidney cancer. The CDR3 loop reads CAGKRGRGAGTDTQYF. DNA of the CDR3: TGTGCCGGCAAGCGCGGGCGAGGGGCGGGCACAGATACGCAGTATTTT.